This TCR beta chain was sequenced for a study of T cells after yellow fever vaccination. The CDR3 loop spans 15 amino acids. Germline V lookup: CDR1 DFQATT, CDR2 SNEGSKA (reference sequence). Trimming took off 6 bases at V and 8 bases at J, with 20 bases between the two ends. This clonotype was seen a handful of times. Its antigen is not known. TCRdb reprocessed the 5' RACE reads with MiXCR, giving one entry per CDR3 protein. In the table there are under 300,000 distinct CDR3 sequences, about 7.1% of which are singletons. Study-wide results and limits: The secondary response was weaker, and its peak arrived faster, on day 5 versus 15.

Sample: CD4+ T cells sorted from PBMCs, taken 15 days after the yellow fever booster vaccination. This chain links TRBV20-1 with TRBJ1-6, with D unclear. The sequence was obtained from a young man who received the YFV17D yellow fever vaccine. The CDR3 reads CSARSSTLGHSPLHF. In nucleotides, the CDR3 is TGCAGTGCCAGGAGCTCGACCCTGGGCCATTCACCCCTCCACTTT.